The rows below give T cell receptor beta chains drawn from one sample of a study of HIV-infected children after antiretroviral therapy interruption. From the 3' RACE reads, TCRdb called clonotypes with MiXCR, one entry per CDR3 protein. The sample has about 86,000 distinct CDR3 sequences, around 6.9% seen once. The specimen was CD45RA+ CD4+ T cells from PBMCs, pooled from several time points, collected from a donor given antiretroviral therapy, either interrupted or continuous. These receptors all come from a pool of human donors with HIV. Each CDR3 is given with its conserved first and last residue. The D gene is left open where the match is weak. Not every row has a clone size; where given, it reads once, few, many or a size class.

CASSPRHGDSSTNEKLFF TGTGCCAGCAGCCCCCGTCATGGGGATTCTTCAACTAATGAAAAACTGTTTTTT TRBJ1-4 TRBV14 . few
CSARGPTAVANYGYTF TGCAGTGCTAGAGGACCGACAGCCGTTGCTAACTATGGCTACACCTTC TRBJ1-2 TRBV20-1 . medium-sized
CASSPPGQGTYGYTF TGTGCCAGCAGCCCCCCGGGACAGGGGACCTATGGCTACACCTTC TRBJ1-2 TRBV7-9 TRBD1 many
CASSDRVRVGPDTQYF TGTGCCAGCAGTGACCGGGTGCGAGTGGGTCCAGATACGCAGTATTTT TRBJ2-3 TRBV25-1 . many
CACPTGGEKLFF TGTGCCTGTCCGACAGGGGGGGAAAAACTGTTTTTT TRBJ1-4 TRBV7-9 TRBD1 .
CATWTGLGNTEAFF TGTGCCACCTGGACAGGGCTAGGGAACACTGAAGCTTTCTTT TRBJ1-1 TRBV10-3 TRBD1 many
CASSGSGGTEAFF TGCGCCAGCAGCGGATCAGGGGGCACTGAAGCTTTCTTT TRBJ1-1 TRBV5-1 TRBD1 many
CASSVPSCPSAETQYF TGTGCCAGCAGCGTCCCTAGTTGTCCCTCGGCAGAGACCCAGTACTTC TRBJ2-5 TRBV9 . many
CASSQNPRYEQYF TGCGCCAGCAGCCAAAATCCCCGCTACGAGCAGTACTTC TRBJ2-7 TRBV5-1 . .
CASSPGGAAINEKLFF TGTGCCAGCAGTCCGGGGGGTGCGGCGATTAATGAAAAACTGTTTTTT TRBJ1-4 TRBV12-3/TRBV12-4 . many
CASSPPGQPYEQYF TGTGCCAGCTCACCTCCGGGACAGCCATACGAGCAGTACTTC TRBJ2-7 TRBV18 TRBD1 many
CASRHPGQGEGTEAFF TGTGCCAGCCGACACCCGGGACAGGGCGAGGGCACTGAAGCTTTCTTT TRBJ1-1 TRBV19 TRBD1 many
CSAPDPGQGTDTQYF TGCAGTGCGCCTGATCCGGGACAGGGGACAGATACGCAGTATTTT TRBJ2-3 TRBV20-1 TRBD1 many
CASTRIDFPDYEQYF TGTGCCAGCACTCGAATTGATTTTCCCGACTACGAGCAGTACTTC TRBJ2-7 TRBV6-1 . many
CATSDPTGPSNEQFF TGTGCCACCAGTGATCCTACGGGACCGTCGAATGAGCAGTTCTTC TRBJ2-1 TRBV10-3 . .
CASSYGQSTEAFF TGTGCCAGCAGTTACGGACAGAGCACTGAAGCTTTCTTT TRBJ1-1 TRBV6-5 . many
CASSSVEGTESEQYF TGCGCCAGCAGCTCAGTCGAGGGGACGGAGTCAGAGCAGTACTTC TRBJ2-7 TRBV5-1 . .
CASTALDRGLETQYF TGTGCCAGCACTGCACTCGACAGGGGGCTTGAGACCCAGTACTTC TRBJ2-5 TRBV28 TRBD1 many
CASSVGTGLSGANVLTF TGTGCCAGCAGCGTAGGGACAGGCCTCTCTGGGGCCAACGTCCTGACTTTC TRBJ2-6 TRBV9 TRBD1 many
CASSPAFPQETQYF TGCGCCAGCAGCCCGGCCTTCCCACAAGAGACCCAGTACTTC TRBJ2-5 TRBV5-1 . many
CASSLGFRGQGGNTIYF TGTGCCAGCAGCTTAGGGTTCCGGGGGCAAGGTGGAAACACCATATATTTT TRBJ1-3 TRBV7-9 . many
CASSTHPSRGEDNQPQHF TGTGCCAGCAGTACCCACCCATCCAGGGGGGAGGACAATCAGCCCCAGCATTTT TRBJ1-5 TRBV28 TRBD1 many
CSVWGGSDTQYF TGCAGTGTTTGGGGGGGGTCAGATACGCAGTATTTT TRBJ2-3 TRBV20-1 TRBD2 few
CASSFAGTQNTEAFF TGTGCCAGCAGTTTCGCCGGGACACAGAACACTGAAGCTTTCTTT TRBJ1-1 TRBV25-1 . many
CASSLVGALGETQYF TGTGCCAGCAGCTTGGTAGGGGCGCTGGGAGAGACCCAGTACTTC TRBJ2-5 TRBV23-1 . .
CASSLEGGGPHF TGTGCCAGCAGTTTAGAAGGGGGAGGGCCACACTTC TRBJ2-5 TRBV12-3/TRBV12-4 . many
CASSLPHGTGNEQYF TGTGCCAGCAGCTTACCCCACGGGACAGGGAACGAGCAGTACTTC TRBJ2-7 TRBV7-2 TRBD1 .
CASSRTGTGEVTEAFF TGCGCCAGCAGCCGTACCGGGACAGGGGAGGTCACTGAAGCTTTCTTT TRBJ1-1 TRBV5-1 TRBD1 .
CASSTTGQGEGYGYTF TGTGCCAGTAGTACCACGGGACAGGGGGAAGGCTATGGCTACACCTTC TRBJ1-2 TRBV19 TRBD1 many
CASSLRGYRETQYF TGTGCCAGCAGCCTGCGAGGCTACAGGGAGACCCAGTACTTC TRBJ2-5 TRBV11-2 . many
CASSGTGLGNTIYF TGCGCCAGCAGCGGAACAGGGCTTGGAAACACCATATATTTT TRBJ1-3 TRBV5-1 . many
CASSLEYTDTDQPQHF TGTGCCAGCAGCCTAGAATATACGGATACCGATCAGCCCCAGCATTTT TRBJ1-5 TRBV3-1 . many
CASSWTTGPSNQPQHF TGTGCCAGCAGCTGGACTACGGGACCGAGCAATCAGCCCCAGCATTTT TRBJ1-5 TRBV5-5 . many
CASSFTTGGTYGYTF TGTGCCAGCAGCTTTACGACAGGGGGCACCTATGGCTACACCTTC TRBJ1-2 TRBV5-4 TRBD1 few
CASRRQGGETQYF TGTGCCAGCAGAAGACAGGGGGGGGAGACCCAGTACTTC TRBJ2-5 TRBV6-5 TRBD1 many
CASITSPGPSYEQYF TGCGCCAGCATCACATCACCCGGGCCCTCCTACGAGCAGTACTTC TRBJ2-7 TRBV23-1 . many
CASSQEERLAGGRPTDTQYF TGCGCCAGCAGCCAAGAGGAGAGACTAGCGGGGGGGCGTCCCACAGATACGCAGTATTTT TRBJ2-3 TRBV4-1 TRBD2 many
CASSVKGTQYF TGTGCCAGCAGCGTAAAGGGTACGCAGTATTTT TRBJ2-3 TRBV9 . many
CASSLFGIDSPLHF TGCGCCAGCAGCTTGTTCGGTATCGATTCACCCCTCCACTTT TRBJ1-6 TRBV5-1 . many
CASSGPGSFSYNSPLHF TGTGCCAGCTCCGGCCCAGGGTCATTCTCCTATAATTCACCCCTCCACTTT TRBJ1-6 TRBV2 . .
CASSQNPGQGRRGYTF TGCGCCAGCAGCCAAAATCCCGGACAGGGGCGCCGGGGCTACACCTTC TRBJ1-2 TRBV4-1 TRBD1 few
CASSDTYGNQPQHF TGTGCCAGCAGTGATACCTATGGCAATCAGCCCCAGCATTTT TRBJ1-5 TRBV2 . many
CASSYGRNTRRKLFF TGTGCCAGCAGTTACGGACGGAATACGCGAAGGAAACTGTTTTTT TRBJ1-4 TRBV6-5 . many
CASSQDRGHTAQYF TGTGCCAGCAGCCAAGATAGAGGGCATACGGCCCAGTACTTC TRBJ2-5 TRBV3-1 . many